Below are 31 T cell receptor beta chains sequenced from a single sample in a study of blood T cell repertoires in COVID-19. Assay: immunoSEQ multiplex PCR; the TCRdb copy retains only in-frame clones and omits some. The sample comprises about 200,000 clones, 70% to 90% of which are singletons, and about 0.72% rests with the top ten. The material sequenced was peripheral blood. These receptor sequences come from a woman in her 70s with acute or convalescent COVID-19.

This chain uses TRBV3-1 (or the pseudogene TRBV3-2) with TRBJ1-2, with a tentative D call TRBD1 (5 bases). This CDR3 is 13 amino acids long. Looked up from germline, CDR1 is LGHDT and CDR2 is YNNKEL (reference sequence). The V gene lost 4 bases and the J gene lost 4 bases, with 10 bases spanning the gap. The CDR3 protein is CASSPGLIYGYTF. The CDR3 nucleotides read TGTGCCAGCAGCCCGGGACTCATCTATGGCTACACCTTC.

The CDR3 protein is CASSTPGANTEAFF. In DNA form, the CDR3 reads TGTGCCAGCAGCACTCCGGGAGCGAACACTGAAGCTTTCTTT. The chain joins TRBV7-9 to TRBJ1-1; D remains ambiguous. Trimming removed 5 bases at V and 1 base at J, with 11 bases between. CDR1 and CDR2 from the germline V gene are SEHNR and FQNEAQ (reference sequence). The CDR3 runs to 14 residues.

The chain combines TRBV6-5 with TRBJ2-1, with 7 bases that match TRBD2. Germline V gene sequence: CDR1 MNHEY, CDR2 SVGAGI. The CDR3 loop spans 12 amino acids. J lost 10 bases, V lost 2 bases, and 2 bases had no gene match. The CDR3 spells CASSYRRGEQFF. CDR3 sequence (DNA): TGTGCCAGCAGTTACAGGCGGGGGGAGCAGTTCTTC.

The chain employs TRBV7-9 and TRBJ2-5; D remains ambiguous. V shed 5 bases and J shed 2 bases, with 15 bases lying between them. Germline V CDR1 and CDR2: SEHNR, FQNEAQ (reference sequence). This CDR3 is built from 15 residues. This CDR3 is CASSPSLSAQETQYF. DNA of the CDR3: TGTGCCAGCAGCCCCTCCCTGAGCGCTCAAGAGACCCAGTACTTC.

The V gene is TRBV5-1, the J gene TRBJ2-1, with D tentatively TRBD2 (6 bases). Trimming left V 0 bases short and J 9 bases short, with 7 bases between. This CDR3 is 12 amino acids long. Germline V CDR1 and CDR2: SGHRS, YFSETQ. The CDR3 DNA reads TGCGCCAGCAGCTTGGTGCGGGGTGAGCAGTTCTTC. Protein product: CASSLVRGEQFF.

V usage is TRBV27 and J usage is TRBJ2-1, with D uncertain. Germline CDR1 is MNHEY and CDR2 is SMNVEV (reference sequence). The V end lost 6 bases, the J end lost 9 bases, and 12 bases lay between the germline ends. CDR3 size: 12 residues. CDR3 amino acids: CASSVPFGEQFF. DNA of the CDR3: TGTGCCAGCAGCGTCCCGTTCGGTGAGCAGTTCTTC.

The chain combines TRBV7-9 with TRBJ2-5; 8 bases are a match to TRBD1. Germline V gives CDR1 SEHNR, CDR2 FQNEAQ (reference sequence). Losses at the gene ends were 11 bases for V and 5 bases for J; bases not matched to a gene: 13. The CDR3 is made up of 14 amino acids. Here the CDR3 reads CAGGISGGAETQYF. The CDR3 region has the DNA TGTGCCGGGGGGATATCAGGGGGCGCGGAGACCCAGTACTTC.

This clone was recorded once. The chain carries TRBV5-1 and TRBJ1-2; D gene uncertain. The CDR3 extends over 14 amino acids. Trimming left V 0 bases short and J 8 bases short, with 14 bases between. Germline V gene data show CDR1 as SGHRS and CDR2 as YFSETQ. CDR3 sequence reads: CASSLGAQVGGYTF. DNA for the CDR3: TGCGCCAGCAGCTTGGGGGCCCAGGTAGGCGGCTACACCTTC.

The rearrangement joins TRBV28 to TRBJ2-7; 12 bases agree with TRBD2. Trimming took 8 bases from V and 6 from J; bases not matched to a gene: 8. The CDR3 contains 14 residues. Per the germline V gene, CDR1 is MDHEN and CDR2 is SYDVKM. The CDR3 region has the DNA TGTGCCAGCTCACCGGGACTAGCGGGTCCCGAGCAGTACTTC. It yields the protein CASSPGLAGPEQYF.

This sequence joins TRBV28 and TRBJ1-1; the match to TRBD1 covers 7 bases. CDR3 length equals 15 residues. CDR1 and CDR2 from the germline V gene are MDHEN and SYDVKM. The V segment lost 2 bases and the J segment 11 bases; nucleotides outside the gene matches: 14. CDR3 sequence: CASSLVGTAQIRAFF. CDR3 bases: TGTGCCAGCAGTTTAGTGGGGACAGCTCAGATTAGGGCTTTCTTT.

V gene TRBV3-1 (or the pseudogene TRBV3-2) combines with J gene TRBJ1-6; a possible D gene is TRBD1 (5 bases). The germline V gene has CDR1 LGHDT and CDR2 YNNKEL (reference sequence). CDR3 length: 14 amino acids. Deletions cut 1 base from V and 8 bases from J, with 9 bases between. CDR3 nucleotides: TGTGCCAGCAGCCAAGTAACAGGCTATTCACCCCTCCACTTT. Translated: CASSQVTGYSPLHF.

The rearrangement uses TRBV5-1 and TRBJ2-7, with 8 bases that match TRBD1. Trimming took 3 bases from V and 3 from J; bases not matched to a gene: 8. Germline assignment: CDR1 SGHRS and CDR2 YFSETQ. This CDR3 comprises 15 residues. Written as DNA, the CDR3 is TGCGCCAGCAGCTCGTGGGGACAGGTTAGCTACGAGCAGTACTTC. Protein: CASSSWGQVSYEQYF.

In this sample, this clone turned up a few times. The V call is TRBV6-2 or TRBV6-3, the J call TRBJ1-5; possibly TRBD1 for D (6 bases). CDR1 and CDR2 (germline): MNHEY, SVGEGT. The CDR3 has 15 amino acids. Trimming removed 2 bases at V and 4 bases at J, with 12 bases between. The CDR3 here is CASSYKSTGNQPQHF. Here the CDR3 DNA reads TGTGCCAGCAGTTACAAGTCCACAGGGAATCAGCCCCAGCATTTT.

The rearrangement uses TRBV13 and TRBJ2-1; 10 bases align to TRBD2. Per the germline V gene, CDR1 is PRHDT and CDR2 is FYEKMQ (reference sequence). With 1 base clipped from V and 9 bases from J, the junction kept 12 bases outside the gene matches. The CDR3 runs 17 residues. CDR3 region: CASSLVSGLAGAFEQFF. In DNA form, the CDR3 reads TGTGCCAGCAGCTTAGTTTCGGGTCTAGCGGGAGCGTTTGAGCAGTTCTTC.

The chain links TRBV5-6 to TRBJ1-2; 7 nucleotides agree with TRBD1. The V gene's germline CDR1 is SGHDT and CDR2 YYEEEE. This CDR3 has 17 residues. Trimming took 4 bases from V and 4 from J; bases not matched to a gene: 16. The CDR3 loop reads CASSLWGLGTDLYGYTF. As DNA, the CDR3 is TGTGCCAGCAGCCTTTGGGGGCTCGGGACAGACCTCTATGGCTACACCTTC.

The chain links TRBV11-3 to TRBJ2-7; 10 nucleotides line up with TRBD1. This CDR3 is 18 amino acids long. Germline V gene lookup returns CDR1 SGHNT and CDR2 YENEEA. Losses at the gene ends were 5 bases for V and 6 bases for J; bases not matched to a gene: 19. The CDR3: CASSNIGTGAVRRVEQYF. The CDR3, as DNA: TGTGCCAGCAGCAACATAGGGACAGGGGCCGTCCGTAGGGTCGAGCAGTACTTC. The full variable domain, rest sourced from reference TRBV11-3 and TRBJ2-7, is EAGVVQSPRYKIIEKKQPVAFWCNPISGHNTLYWYLQNLGQGPELLIRYENEEAVDDSQLPKDRFSAERLKGVDSTLKIQPAELGDSAVYLCASSNIGTGAVRRVEQYFGPGTRLTVT.

The chain couples TRBV1 to TRBJ2-7; the table's D call, TRBD1, was not checked against the DNA. TRBV1 is reported as a pseudogene. The CDR3 runs 15 residues. In DNA form, the CDR3 reads TGCACCCCCATAGGGACAGGGGGGCCCTCCTACGAGCAGTACTTC. Its translation: CTPIGTGGPSYEQYF.

A few counts support this clone. This rearrangement joins TRBV18 to TRBJ2-5, with 9 positions matching TRBD2. The CDR3 spans 15 residues. Germline trimming cut 3 bases from V and 2 bases from J; bases unmatched to any gene: 4. Germline values: CDR1 KGHSH, CDR2 LQKENI. In nucleotides, the CDR3 is TGTGCCAGCTCACCCACCGCGGGGGGGCAAGAGACCCAGTACTTC. It is translated as CASSPTAGGQETQYF. The entire variable domain, with the rest obtained from reference TRBV18 and TRBJ2-5, is as follows: NAGVMQNPRHLVRRRGQEARLRCSPMKGHSHVYWYRQLPEEGLKFMVYLQKENIIDESGMPKERFSAEFPKEGPSILRIQQVVRGDSAAYFCASSPTAGGQETQYFGPGTRLLVL.

The chain couples TRBV2 to TRBJ2-6; no definite D call. The CDR3 runs 19 residues. Trimming left V 0 bases short and J 0 bases short, with 15 bases between. Per the germline V gene, CDR1 is SNHLY and CDR2 is FYNNEI. The CDR3 nucleotides are TGTGCCAGCAGTGAAGCAGGCACCTGGGCACTCTCTGGGGCCAACGTCCTGACTTTC. Residues: CASSEAGTWALSGANVLTF.

The gene calls are TRBV29-1 and TRBJ2-1; a weak D match, TRBD1 (6 bases). The CDR3 sequence is 12 residues long. The ends were cut back, 8 bases at V and 6 bases at J, with 14 bases in the middle. CDR1 and CDR2 (germline): SQVTM, ANQGSEA. This chain's CDR3 is CSISVGGNEQFF. CDR3 nucleotide sequence: TGCAGCATCTCGGTAGGGGGCAATGAGCAGTTCTTC.

The chain combines TRBV28 with TRBJ1-2; D is unclear. The CDR3 runs to 13 residues. The germline gives CDR1 MDHEN, CDR2 SYDVKM. V was cut by 3 bases and J by 0 bases, with 5 bases left in between. For the CDR3, the DNA is TGTGCCAGCAGTTTGCAGTCTAACTATGGCTACACCTTC. Residues: CASSLQSNYGYTF.

J is TRBJ1-1 and V is TRBV5-1; D perhaps matches TRBD1 (5 bases). Deletions cut 0 bases from V and 7 bases from J, with 7 bases between. In germline, CDR1 is SGHRS, CDR2 YFSETQ. The CDR3 is 12 amino acids. The CDR3 loop is CASSLVGGEAFF. CDR3 sequence (DNA): TGCGCCAGCAGCTTGGTGGGGGGTGAAGCTTTCTTT. Complete variable domain (other parts from reference TRBV5-1 and TRBJ1-1): KAGVTQTPRYLIKTRGQQVTLSCSPISGHRSVSWYQQTPGQGLQFLFEYFSETQRNKGNFPGRFSGRQFSNSRSEMNVSTLELGDSALYLCASSLVGGEAFFGQGTRLTVV.

The chain uses TRBV5-4 and TRBJ2-7, with D perhaps matching TRBD1 (6 bases). CDR1 SGHNT and CDR2 YYREEE come from the germline V gene (reference sequence). V was cut by 0 bases and J by 2 bases, with 12 bases left in between. CDR3 size: 15 residues. CDR3 DNA: TGTGCCAGCAGCTTGGGAACAGGGCGAACCTACGAGCAGTACTTC. This encodes CASSLGTGRTYEQYF.

In nucleotides, the CDR3 is TGCGCCAGCAGTGATTGGACAGGGGGAGAAAAACTGTTTTTT. This sequence encodes CASSDWTGGEKLFF. The gene calls are TRBV10-2 and TRBJ1-4; 10 bases line up with TRBD1. The J segment lost 8 bases and the V segment lost 3 bases, leaving 3 bases of the junction unmatched. The V gene's germline CDR1 is WSHSY and CDR2 SAAADI. This CDR3 region has 14 residues.

V usage is TRBV3-1 (or the pseudogene TRBV3-2) and J usage is TRBJ2-7, with 8 nucleotides matching TRBD2. The CDR3 covers 16 residues. CDR1 and CDR2 from the germline V gene are LGHDT and YNNKEL (reference sequence). Trimming removed 4 bases from V and 6 bases from J; junction bases left unmatched: 14. The CDR3 loop reads CASSLVPGLGSGEQYF. The CDR3 DNA is TGTGCCAGCAGCCTAGTGCCGGGACTAGGGTCCGGCGAGCAGTACTTC.

The chain joins TRBV2 to TRBJ1-1, with 7 bases identical to TRBD1. This CDR3 has 14 amino acids. The trim removed 10 bases at V and 3 bases at J, leaving 11 bases unmatched. Germline values: CDR1 SNHLY, CDR2 FYNNEI. This CDR3 is CAKKQGGRDTEAFF. Here the CDR3 DNA reads TGTGCCAAGAAGCAGGGGGGTCGGGACACTGAAGCTTTCTTT.

V gene TRBV9 combines with J gene TRBJ1-1; tentative D call: TRBD1 (5 bases). V was pared by 4 bases and J by 8 bases, with 18 bases between. Germline CDR1 reads SGDLS; CDR2 reads YYNGEE. This CDR3 has 14 residues. The CDR3 region is CASSLSTAPREAFF. DNA of the CDR3: TGTGCCAGCAGCCTCTCGACAGCCCCCAGGGAAGCTTTCTTT. Combining the CDR3 with reference TRBV9 and TRBJ1-1 gives the whole variable domain DSGVTQTPKHLITATGQRVTLRCSPRSGDLSVYWYQQSLDQGLQFLIQYYNGEERAKGNILERFSAQQFPDLHSELNLSSLELGDSALYFCASSLSTAPREAFFGQGTRLTVV.

V and J are TRBV7-8 and TRBJ2-7, with TRBD1 matching 9 bases. This CDR3 is built from 14 residues. Germline-derived CDR1 and CDR2 are SGHVS and FQNEAQ. After removal of 4 bases from V and 6 bases from J, the junction contained 7 bases not matched to a gene. The DNA of the CDR3 is TGTGCCAGCAGCTCCGGGACAGGGAGGTTCGAGCAGTACTTC. It is translated as CASSSGTGRFEQYF.

The chain combines TRBV11-2 with TRBJ2-3; 8 positions agree with TRBD1. The CDR3 is 18 amino acids. Germline V lookup: CDR1 SGHAT, CDR2 FQNNGV. V gave up 1 base and J gave up 3 bases; unmatched junction bases: 12. The CDR3 bases are TGTGCCAGCAGCTTAGGGGGAAATCCCACAGGGGGAACAGATACGCAGTATTTT. It specifies CASSLGGNPTGGTDTQYF.

This chain links TRBV19 with TRBJ2-4, with D perhaps TRBD2 (5 bases). Trimming stripped 7 bases from V and 6 bases from J, with 16 bases between. In germline, CDR1 is LNHDA, CDR2 SQIVND (reference sequence). The CDR3 sequence is 14 residues long. CDR3 nucleotides: TGTGCCAGTACCCCACCCGGAGGCAGAAACATTCAGTACTTC. Translation: CASTPPGGRNIQYF.

The CDR3 sequence is CASSDTGRLRDTQYF. CDR3 coding DNA: TGTGCCAGCAGTGATACGGGGAGGCTAAGGGATACGCAGTATTTT. The chain recombines TRBV25-1 with TRBJ2-3, with TRBD2 as a possible D gene (6 bases). Germline V lookup: CDR1 MGHDK, CDR2 SYGVNS. The germline V and J ends were trimmed by 3 bases and 6 bases, with 16 bases remaining between them. The length of the CDR3 is 15 residues.